The clone carrying this T cell receptor beta chain was seen a few times. Trimming pared 3 bases from V and 5 bases from J, leaving 11 bases between. The CDR3 runs 15 residues. CDR1 ENHRY and CDR2 SYGVKD come from the germline V gene. These data belong to a study of early stage breast cancer tumors. Assay used: immunoSEQ multiplex PCR; TCRdb lists only in-frame clones, some missing. This table has more than 8,500 clones, around 71% appearing once. The rearrangement links TRBV10-3 to TRBJ1-6; D is uncertain. Sequencing used breast tumor tissue. The clonotype comes from a person aged 45 to 59 with breast cancer. In DNA form, the CDR3 reads TGTGCCATCAGTGAAAGGATCCCTGATAATTCACCCCTCCACTTT. This translates into CAISERIPDNSPLHF.